The sample holds many counts of the clone carrying this T cell receptor (beta chain). The antigen is undetermined. These data come from a study of T cells in Graves' hyperthyroidism and ophthalmopathy. Germline loops: CDR1 SNHLY, CDR2 FYNNEI. The CDR3 covers 17 residues. The V gene lost 6 bases and the J gene lost 0 bases, with 18 bases spanning the gap. Amplification of TCR beta CDR3 regions used RNA as the template. The TCR CDR3 was amplified in a first-round RT-PCR using the HTBI primer set. TCRdb used MiXCR to reprocess the multiplex PCR reads, holding one entry per CDR3 protein. The sample has 480,000 or so distinct CDR3 sequences, 13% to 15% seen once; the top ten hold around a sixth. Study-level findings and limits: By a 13 V-J model, ophthalmopathy was set apart from stable hyperthyroidism.

V usage is TRBV2 and J usage is TRBJ1-5; a weak D match, TRBD1 (5 bases). The sequenced sample was blood. This TCR was sampled from a woman aged 18-29 years with Graves' hyperthyroidism. As DNA, the CDR3 is TGTGCCAGCAGAACGGGACCCAAGCGCTATAGCAATCAGCCCCAGCATTTT. It yields the protein CASRTGPKRYSNQPQHF.